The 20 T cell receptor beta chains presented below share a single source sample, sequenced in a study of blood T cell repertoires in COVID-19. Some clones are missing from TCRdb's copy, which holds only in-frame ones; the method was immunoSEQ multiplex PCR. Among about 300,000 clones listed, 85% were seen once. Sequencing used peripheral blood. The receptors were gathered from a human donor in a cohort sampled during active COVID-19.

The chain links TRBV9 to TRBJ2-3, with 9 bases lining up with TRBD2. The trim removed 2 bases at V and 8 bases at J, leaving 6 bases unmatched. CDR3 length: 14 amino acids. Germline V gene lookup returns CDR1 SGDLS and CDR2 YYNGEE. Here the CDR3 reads CASSVSSGIGTQYF. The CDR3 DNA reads TGTGCCAGCAGCGTCTCTAGCGGGATAGGTACGCAGTATTTT.

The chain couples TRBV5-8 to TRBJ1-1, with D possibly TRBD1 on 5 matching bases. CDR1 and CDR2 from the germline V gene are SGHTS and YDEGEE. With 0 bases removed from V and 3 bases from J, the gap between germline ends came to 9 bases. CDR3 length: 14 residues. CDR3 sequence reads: CASSLAGGDTEAFF. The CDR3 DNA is TGTGCCAGCAGCTTGGCCGGGGGGGACACTGAAGCTTTCTTT.

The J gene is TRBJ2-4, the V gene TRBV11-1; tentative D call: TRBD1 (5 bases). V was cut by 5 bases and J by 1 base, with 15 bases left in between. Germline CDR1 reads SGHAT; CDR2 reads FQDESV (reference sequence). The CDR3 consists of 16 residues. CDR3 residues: CASSPNLGAAKNIQYF. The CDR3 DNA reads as TGTGCCAGCAGCCCAAACCTAGGGGCGGCCAAAAACATTCAGTACTTC.

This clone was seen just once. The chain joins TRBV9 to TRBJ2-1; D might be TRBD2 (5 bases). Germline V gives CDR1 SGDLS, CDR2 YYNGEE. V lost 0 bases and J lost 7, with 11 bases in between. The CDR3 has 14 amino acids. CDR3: CASSVGGLGNEQFF. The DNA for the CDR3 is TGTGCCAGCAGCGTAGGAGGGCTGGGGAATGAGCAGTTCTTC.

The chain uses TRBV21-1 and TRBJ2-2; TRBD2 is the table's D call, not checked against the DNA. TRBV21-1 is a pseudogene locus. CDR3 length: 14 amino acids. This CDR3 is CASSRLAAAGELFF. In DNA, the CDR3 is TGTGCCAGCAGCAGACTAGCGGCCGCCGGGGAGCTGTTTTTT.

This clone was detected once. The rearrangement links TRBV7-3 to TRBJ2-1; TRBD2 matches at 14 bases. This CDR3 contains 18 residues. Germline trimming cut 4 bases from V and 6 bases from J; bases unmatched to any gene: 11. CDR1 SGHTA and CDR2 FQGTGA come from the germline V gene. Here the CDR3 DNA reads TGTGCCAGCAGCTCCCAATCCCGACTAGCGGGAGGGAGCAATGAGCAGTTCTTC. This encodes CASSSQSRLAGGSNEQFF.

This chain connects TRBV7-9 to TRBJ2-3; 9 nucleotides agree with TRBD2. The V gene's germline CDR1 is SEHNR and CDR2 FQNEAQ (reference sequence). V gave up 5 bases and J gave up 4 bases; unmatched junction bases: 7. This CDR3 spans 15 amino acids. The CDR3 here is CASSMTSGPADTQYF. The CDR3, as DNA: TGTGCCAGCAGCATGACTAGCGGCCCCGCAGATACGCAGTATTTT.

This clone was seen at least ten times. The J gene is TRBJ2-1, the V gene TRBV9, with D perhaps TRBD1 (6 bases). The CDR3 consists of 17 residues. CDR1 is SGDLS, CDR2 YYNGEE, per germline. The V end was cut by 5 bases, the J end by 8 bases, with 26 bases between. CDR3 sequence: CASSFPGRAGVVHEQFF. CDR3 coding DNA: TGTGCCAGCAGTTTCCCCGGGCGGGCAGGGGTGGTGCATGAGCAGTTCTTC.

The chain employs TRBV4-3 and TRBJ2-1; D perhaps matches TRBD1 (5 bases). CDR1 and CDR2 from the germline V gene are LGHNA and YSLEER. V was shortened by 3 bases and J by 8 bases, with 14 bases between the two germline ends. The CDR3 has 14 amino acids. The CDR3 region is CASSHRGRGDEQFF. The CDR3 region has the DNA TGCGCCAGCAGCCATCGAGGAAGGGGCGATGAGCAGTTCTTC.

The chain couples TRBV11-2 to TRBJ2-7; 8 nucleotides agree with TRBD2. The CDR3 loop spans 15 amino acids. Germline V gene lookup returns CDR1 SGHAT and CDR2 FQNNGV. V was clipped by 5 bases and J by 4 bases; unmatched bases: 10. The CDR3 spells CASSHGGSGMYEQYF. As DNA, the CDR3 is TGTGCCAGCAGCCATGGGGGTAGCGGGATGTACGAGCAGTACTTC.

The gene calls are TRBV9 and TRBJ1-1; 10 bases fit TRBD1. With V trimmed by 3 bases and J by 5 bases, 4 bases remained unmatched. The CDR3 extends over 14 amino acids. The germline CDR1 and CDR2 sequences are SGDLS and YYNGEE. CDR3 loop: CASSAGQGGTEAFF. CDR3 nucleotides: TGTGCCAGCAGCGCAGGACAGGGGGGGACTGAAGCTTTCTTT.

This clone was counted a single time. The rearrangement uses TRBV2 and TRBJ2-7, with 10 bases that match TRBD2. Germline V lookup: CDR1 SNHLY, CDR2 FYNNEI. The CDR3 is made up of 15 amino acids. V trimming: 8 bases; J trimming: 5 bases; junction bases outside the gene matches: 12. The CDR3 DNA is TGTGCCAGCCTAGGACTGAGCGGGAGGGTCAACGAGCAGTACTTC. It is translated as CASLGLSGRVNEQYF.

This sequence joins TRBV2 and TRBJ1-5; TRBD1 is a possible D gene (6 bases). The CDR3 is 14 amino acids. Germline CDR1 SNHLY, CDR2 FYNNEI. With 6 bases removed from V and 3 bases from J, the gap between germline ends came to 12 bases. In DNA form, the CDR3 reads TGTGCCAGCAGCGGTGGACAGAACAATCAGCCCCAGCATTTT. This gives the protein CASSGGQNNQPQHF.

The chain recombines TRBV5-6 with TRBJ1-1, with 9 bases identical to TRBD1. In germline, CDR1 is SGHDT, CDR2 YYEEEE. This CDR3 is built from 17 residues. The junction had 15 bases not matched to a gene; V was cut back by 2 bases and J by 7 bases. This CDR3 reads CASSFWGTGRYPNEAFF. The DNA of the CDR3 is TGTGCCAGCAGCTTTTGGGGGACAGGGAGATACCCTAATGAAGCTTTCTTT.

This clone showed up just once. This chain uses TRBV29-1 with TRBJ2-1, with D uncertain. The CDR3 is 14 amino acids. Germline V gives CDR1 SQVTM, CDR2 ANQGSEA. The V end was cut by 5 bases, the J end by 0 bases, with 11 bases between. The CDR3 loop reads CSVQSGPSYNEQFF. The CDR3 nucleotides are TGCAGCGTTCAGAGTGGGCCCTCCTACAATGAGCAGTTCTTC.

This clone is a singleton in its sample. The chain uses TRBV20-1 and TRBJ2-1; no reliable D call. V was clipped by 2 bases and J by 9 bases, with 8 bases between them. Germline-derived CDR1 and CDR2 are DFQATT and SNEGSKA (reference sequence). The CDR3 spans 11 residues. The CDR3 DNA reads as TGCAGTGCTAGACTAGTATCTGAGCAGTTCTTC. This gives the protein CSARLVSEQFF.

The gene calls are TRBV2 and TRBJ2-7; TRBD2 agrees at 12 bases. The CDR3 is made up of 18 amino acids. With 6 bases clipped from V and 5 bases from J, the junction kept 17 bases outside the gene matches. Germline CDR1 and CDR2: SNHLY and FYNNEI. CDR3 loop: CASSGERGLAGTFDEQYF. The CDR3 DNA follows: TGTGCCAGCAGCGGGGAGAGAGGACTAGCGGGGACCTTCGACGAGCAGTACTTC.

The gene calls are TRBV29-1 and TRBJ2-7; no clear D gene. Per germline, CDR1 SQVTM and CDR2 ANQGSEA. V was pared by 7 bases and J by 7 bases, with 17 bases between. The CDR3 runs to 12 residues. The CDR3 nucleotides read TGCAGCGCCCGAACTACCGTCGGTGAGCAGTACTTC. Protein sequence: CSARTTVGEQYF.

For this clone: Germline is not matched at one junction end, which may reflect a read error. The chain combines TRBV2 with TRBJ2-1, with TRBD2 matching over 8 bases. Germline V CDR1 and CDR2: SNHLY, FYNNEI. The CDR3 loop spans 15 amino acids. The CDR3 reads CASNSDGRAYDEQFF. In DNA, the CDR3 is TGTGCCAGCAACTCTGACGGGAGGGCCTACGATGAGCAGTTCTTC.

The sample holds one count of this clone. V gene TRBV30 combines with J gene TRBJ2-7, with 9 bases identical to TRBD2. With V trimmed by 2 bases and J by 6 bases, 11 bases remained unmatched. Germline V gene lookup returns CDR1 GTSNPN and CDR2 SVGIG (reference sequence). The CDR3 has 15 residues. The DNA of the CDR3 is TGTGCCTGGAGTAGACGGGGCGGGAGGGCCTCCGAGCAGTACTTC. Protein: CAWSRRGGRASEQYF.